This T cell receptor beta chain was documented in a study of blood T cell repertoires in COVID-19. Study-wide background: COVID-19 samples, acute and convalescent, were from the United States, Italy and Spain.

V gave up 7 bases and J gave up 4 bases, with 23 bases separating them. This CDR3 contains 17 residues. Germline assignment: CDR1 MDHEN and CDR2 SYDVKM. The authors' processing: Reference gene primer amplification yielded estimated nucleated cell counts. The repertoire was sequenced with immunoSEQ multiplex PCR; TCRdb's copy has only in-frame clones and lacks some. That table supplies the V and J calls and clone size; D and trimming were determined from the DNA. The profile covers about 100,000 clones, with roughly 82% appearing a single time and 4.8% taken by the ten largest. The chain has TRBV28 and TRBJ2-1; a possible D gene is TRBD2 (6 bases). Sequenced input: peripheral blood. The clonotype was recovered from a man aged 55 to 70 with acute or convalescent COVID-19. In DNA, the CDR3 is TGTGCCAGCACCCTTCAGGGATTAGGGGCGGGGTACAATGAGCAGTTCTTC. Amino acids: CASTLQGLGAGYNEQFF.